The present TCR beta chain was sequenced within a study of cytomegalovirus exposure and HLA in healthy donors. PCR involved 60 Vbeta and 13 Jbeta primers. Method: immunoSEQ multiplex PCR; TCRdb's copy keeps in-frame clones and lacks some. Here the sample table reports 140,000 to 150,000 clones. Germline assignment: CDR1 LNHNV and CDR2 YYDKDF (reference sequence). V was clipped by 2 bases and J by 9 bases, with 11 bases between them. The CDR3 sequence is 13 residues long. Sample: PBMCs. The V and J genes are TRBV15 and TRBJ2-1; possible D gene TRBD2, 5 bases. This TCR was recovered from a male donor in good health and CMV-seronegative. DNA for the CDR3: TGTGCCACCAGCAGAACCCGGGGTACTGAGCAGTTCTTC. It is translated as CATSRTRGTEQFF.